The 14 T cell receptor beta chains below all came from one sample that was sequenced in a study of blood T cell repertoires in COVID-19. Produced via immunoSEQ multiplex PCR; TCRdb's table is partial and in-frame only. The top ten clones hold roughly 7% of a sample with approximately 280,000 clones, about nine tenths of them seen once. Material for sequencing was peripheral blood. The source of these receptors is a woman aged 25-40 years with COVID-19, enrolled during active disease.

The DNA of the CDR3 is TGTGCCAGCAGTTCCCCGAGTCGGGAGCAGTACTTC. It encodes CASSSPSREQYF. The chain uses TRBV12-3 or TRBV12-4 and TRBJ2-7; unclear D gene. The CDR3 covers 12 residues. V lost 4 bases, J lost 7 bases, and 11 bases lay in between.

This clone was recorded only once. J is TRBJ2-5 and V is TRBV27; 9 bases fit TRBD2. Germline V lookup: CDR1 MNHEY, CDR2 SMNVEV (reference sequence). V lost 5 bases to trimming and J lost 1 base; unmatched junction nucleotides: 8. This CDR3 has 16 residues. The DNA for the CDR3 is TGTGCCAGCAGTCCCCAACTAGCGGGTTTCCAAGAGACCCAGTACTTC. Translated: CASSPQLAGFQETQYF.

The CDR3 region is CASKRGFTYEQYF. In DNA form, the CDR3 reads TGTGCCAGCAAGCGGGGTTTCACCTACGAGCAGTACTTC. This rearrangement joins TRBV2 to TRBJ2-7; 7 nucleotides line up with TRBD2. Per germline, CDR1 SNHLY and CDR2 FYNNEI. The CDR3 has 13 amino acids. Unmatched junction bases numbered 5, after V lost 7 bases and J lost 2 bases. The full variable domain, in which reference TRBV2 and TRBJ2-7 provide the parts outside the CDR3, is EPEVTQTPSHQVTQMGQEVILRCVPISNHLYFYWYRQILGQKVEFLVSFYNNEISEKSEIFDDQFSVERPDGSNFTLKIRSTKLEDSAMYFCASKRGFTYEQYFGPGTRLTVT.

The chain employs TRBV29-1 and TRBJ1-2; D not certain. The CDR3 sequence is 15 residues long. Trimming shortened V by 0 bases and J by 6 bases, and 17 bases separated the two germline ends. Looked up from germline, CDR1 is SQVTM and CDR2 is ANQGSEA. The CDR3 spells CSVEEPRRGVNGYTF. The CDR3 DNA follows: TGCAGCGTTGAAGAGCCCCGGCGGGGAGTCAATGGCTACACCTTC.

This clone was detected a few times. This sequence joins TRBV29-1 and TRBJ2-2, with 7 bases identical to TRBD1. There are 13 residues in the CDR3. Germline V gives CDR1 SQVTM, CDR2 ANQGSEA. The trim removed 4 bases at V and 7 bases at J, leaving 6 bases unmatched. Written as DNA, the CDR3 is TGCAGCGTTGCAATCCAGGGGGACGGGGAGCTGTTTTTT. Its translation: CSVAIQGDGELFF.

This clone occurred once. The junction shows a germline mismatch at one end, possibly a read error. The chain combines TRBV7-7 with TRBJ2-2, with D unresolved. The germline V gene encodes CDR1 SSHAT and CDR2 FNYEAQ (reference sequence). CDR3 length: 13 residues. CDR3 amino acids: CASSRSGTGELFF. In DNA form, the CDR3 reads TGTGCTAGCAGTCGTAGTGGCACCGGGGAGCTGTTTTTT.

The rearrangement joins TRBV7-9 to TRBJ1-2, with D possibly matching TRBD1 (5 bases). V shed 0 bases and J shed 4 bases, with 9 bases lying between them. Per germline, CDR1 SEHNR and CDR2 FQNEAQ (reference sequence). The CDR3 runs 14 residues. The CDR3 is CASSLAQDRYGYTF. The DNA for the CDR3 is TGTGCCAGCAGCTTAGCACAGGACCGCTATGGCTACACCTTC.

J is TRBJ1-6 and V is TRBV19; D is unclear. Trimming removed 7 bases at V and 8 bases at J, with 9 bases between. CDR1 is LNHDA, CDR2 SQIVND, per germline (reference sequence). This CDR3 spans 12 amino acids. The CDR3 coding sequence is TGTGCCAGTACCAACGGGGATTCACCCCTCCACTTT. Protein: CASTNGDSPLHF.

The CDR3 region is CATSRRGQGSNQPQHF. Written as DNA, the CDR3 is TGTGCCACCAGCAGACGCGGACAGGGGAGCAATCAGCCCCAGCATTTT. The chain carries TRBV15 and TRBJ1-5; 9 bases are a match to TRBD1. Germline V lookup: CDR1 LNHNV, CDR2 YYDKDF (reference sequence). Trimming removed 2 bases from V and 1 base from J; junction bases left unmatched: 3. This CDR3 is built from 16 residues.

The V call is TRBV5-4, the J call TRBJ2-7; D might be TRBD1 (7 bases). The CDR3 totals 15 residues. With 5 bases removed from V and 2 bases from J, the gap between germline ends came to 17 bases. Germline assignment: CDR1 SGHNT and CDR2 YYREEE (reference sequence). CDR3 protein: CASSRGTAPTYEQYF. As DNA, the CDR3 is TGTGCCAGCAGTCGGGGGACAGCCCCTACCTACGAGCAGTACTTC.

V and J are TRBV5-1 and TRBJ2-3, with 16 bases identical to TRBD2. Trimming removed 3 bases from V and 5 bases from J; junction bases left unmatched: 12. This CDR3 region has 19 residues. CDR1 and CDR2 (germline): SGHRS, YFSETQ. DNA for the CDR3: TGCGCCAGCAGCTCTACATTGGGACTAGCGGGAGGGCGGCGAGATACGCAGTATTTT. Its protein is CASSSTLGLAGGRRDTQYF.

The rearrangement uses TRBV6-4 and TRBJ2-3; TRBD2 matches 8 bases. Germline-derived CDR1 and CDR2 are MRHNA and SNTAGT. The CDR3 contains 17 residues. V shed 0 bases and J 5 bases; nucleotides not matched to a gene: 10. The CDR3 here is CASSDSDLAGRGDTQYF. The CDR3 DNA follows: TGTGCCAGCAGTGACTCTGATCTAGCGGGTCGAGGAGATACGCAGTATTTT.

The chain employs TRBV7-3 and TRBJ2-7; TRBD2 aligns across 7 bases. Germline values: CDR1 SGHTA, CDR2 FQGTGA. V gave up 3 bases and J gave up 3 bases; unmatched junction bases: 8. There are 15 residues in the CDR3. CDR3 nucleotides: TGTGCCAGCAGCTTTGGGGCTAGCGGTGTCTACGAGCAGTACTTC. Its translation is CASSFGASGVYEQYF.

V is TRBV11-3 and J is TRBJ2-2; D might be TRBD1 (6 bases). Germline CDR1 SGHNT, CDR2 YENEEA. V lost 0 bases, J lost 1 base, and 6 bases lay in between. The CDR3 sequence is 15 residues long. CDR3 sequence reads: CASSLDRGNTGELFF. Written as DNA, the CDR3 is TGTGCCAGCAGCTTAGACAGGGGGAACACCGGGGAGCTGTTTTTT.